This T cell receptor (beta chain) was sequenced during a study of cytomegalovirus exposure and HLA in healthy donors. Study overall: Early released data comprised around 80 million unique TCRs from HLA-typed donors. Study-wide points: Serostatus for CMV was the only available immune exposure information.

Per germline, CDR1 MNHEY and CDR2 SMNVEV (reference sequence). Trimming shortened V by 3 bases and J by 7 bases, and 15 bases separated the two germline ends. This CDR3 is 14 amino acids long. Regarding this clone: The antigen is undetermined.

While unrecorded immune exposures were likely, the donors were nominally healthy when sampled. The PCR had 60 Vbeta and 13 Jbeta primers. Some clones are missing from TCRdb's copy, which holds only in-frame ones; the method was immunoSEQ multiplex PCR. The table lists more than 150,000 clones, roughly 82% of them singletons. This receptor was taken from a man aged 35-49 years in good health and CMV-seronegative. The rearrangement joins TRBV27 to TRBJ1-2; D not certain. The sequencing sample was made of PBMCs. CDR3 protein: CASSFYTSGGGYTF. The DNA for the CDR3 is TGTGCCAGCAGTTTTTATACGAGTGGAGGTGGCTACACCTTC.